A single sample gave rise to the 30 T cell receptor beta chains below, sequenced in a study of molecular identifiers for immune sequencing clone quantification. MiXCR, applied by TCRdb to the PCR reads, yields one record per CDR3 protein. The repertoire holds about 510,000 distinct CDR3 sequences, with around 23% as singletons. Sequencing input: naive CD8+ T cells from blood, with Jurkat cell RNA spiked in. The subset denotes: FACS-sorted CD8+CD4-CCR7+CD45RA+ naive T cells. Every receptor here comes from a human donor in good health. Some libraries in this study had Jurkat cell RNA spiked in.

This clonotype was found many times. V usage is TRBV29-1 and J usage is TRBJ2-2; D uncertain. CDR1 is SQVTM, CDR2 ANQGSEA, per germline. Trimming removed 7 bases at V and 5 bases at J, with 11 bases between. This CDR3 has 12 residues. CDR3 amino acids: CSGASGTGELFF. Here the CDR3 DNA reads TGCAGCGGGGCCTCCGGGACCGGGGAGCTGTTTTTT.

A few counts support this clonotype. The CDR3 DNA reads as TGTGCCAGCAGCTTCTCTAGCGTAAGCTCCTACGAGCAGTACTTC. Translated, it gives CASSFSSVSSYEQYF. The chain has TRBV5-6 and TRBJ2-7; D might be TRBD2 (6 bases). The germline V and J ends were trimmed by 2 bases and 0 bases, with 12 bases remaining between them. The germline V gene encodes CDR1 SGHDT and CDR2 YYEEEE. The CDR3 length is 15 residues.

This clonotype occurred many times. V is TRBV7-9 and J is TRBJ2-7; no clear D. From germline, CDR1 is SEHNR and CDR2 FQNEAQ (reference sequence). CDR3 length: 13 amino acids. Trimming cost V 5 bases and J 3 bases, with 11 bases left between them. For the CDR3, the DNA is TGTGCCAGCAGCAGAGAATCGGTCTACGAGCAGTACTTC. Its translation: CASSRESVYEQYF.

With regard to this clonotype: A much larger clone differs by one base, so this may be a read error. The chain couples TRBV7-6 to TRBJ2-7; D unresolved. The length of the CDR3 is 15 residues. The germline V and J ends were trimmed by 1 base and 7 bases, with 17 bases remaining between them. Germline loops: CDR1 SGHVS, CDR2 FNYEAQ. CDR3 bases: TGTGCCAGCAGCTTAGGAAGAGAGGCAGGCTCGGAGCAGTACTTC. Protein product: CASSLGREAGSEQYF.

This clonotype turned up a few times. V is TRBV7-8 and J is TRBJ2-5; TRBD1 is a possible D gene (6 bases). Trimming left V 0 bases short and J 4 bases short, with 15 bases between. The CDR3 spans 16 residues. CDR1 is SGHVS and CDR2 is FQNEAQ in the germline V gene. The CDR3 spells CASSLAYRESRETQYF. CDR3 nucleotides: TGTGCCAGCAGCTTAGCATACAGGGAATCCCGAGAGACCCAGTACTTC.

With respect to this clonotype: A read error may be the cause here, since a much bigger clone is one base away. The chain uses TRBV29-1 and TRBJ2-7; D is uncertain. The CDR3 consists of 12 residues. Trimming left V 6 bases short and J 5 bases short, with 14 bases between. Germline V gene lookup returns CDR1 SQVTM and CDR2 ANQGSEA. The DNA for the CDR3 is TGCAGCGTCGAACGCGGAGCCCACGAGCAGTACTTC. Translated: CSVERGAHEQYF.

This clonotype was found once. CDR3 amino acids: CASSLTGTSNTEAFF. Written as DNA, the CDR3 is TGTGCCAGCAGCCTCACCGGGACATCGAACACTGAAGCTTTCTTT. The genes are TRBV6-2 or TRBV6-3 and TRBJ1-1, with a tentative D call TRBD1 (6 bases). The V and J ends lost 6 bases and 1 base respectively, with 15 bases between them. Germline lookup yields CDR1 MNHEY and CDR2 SVGEGT. The CDR3 runs to 15 residues.

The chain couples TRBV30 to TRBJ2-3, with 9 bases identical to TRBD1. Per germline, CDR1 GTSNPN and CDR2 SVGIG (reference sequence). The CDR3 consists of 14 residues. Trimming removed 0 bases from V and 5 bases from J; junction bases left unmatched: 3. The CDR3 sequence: CAWSVGDREDTQYF. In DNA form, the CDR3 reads TGTGCCTGGAGTGTAGGGGACAGGGAAGATACGCAGTATTTT.

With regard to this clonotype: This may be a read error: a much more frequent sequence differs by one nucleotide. DNA of the CDR3: TGTGCCAGCAGTCCCTGGGACAGGGCGAACACTGAAGCTTTCTTT. Encoded protein: CASSPWDRANTEAFF. V is TRBV6-2 or TRBV6-3 and J is TRBJ1-1; 9 positions match TRBD1. With V trimmed by 5 bases and J by 1 base, 5 bases remained unmatched. The CDR3 runs 15 residues. The germline V gene encodes CDR1 MNHEY and CDR2 SVGEGT.

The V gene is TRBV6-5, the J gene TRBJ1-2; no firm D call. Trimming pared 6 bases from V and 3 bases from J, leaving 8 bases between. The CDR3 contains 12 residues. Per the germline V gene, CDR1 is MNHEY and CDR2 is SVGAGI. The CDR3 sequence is CASSPDYYGYTF. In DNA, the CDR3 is TGTGCCAGCAGCCCAGATTACTATGGCTACACCTTC.

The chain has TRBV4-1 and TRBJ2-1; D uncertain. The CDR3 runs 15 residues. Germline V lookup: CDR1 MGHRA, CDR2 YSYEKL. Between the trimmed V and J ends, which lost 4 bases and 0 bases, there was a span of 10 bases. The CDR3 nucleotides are TGCGCCAGCAGCCGAGAGAGATACTCCTACAATGAGCAGTTCTTC. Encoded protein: CASSRERYSYNEQFF.

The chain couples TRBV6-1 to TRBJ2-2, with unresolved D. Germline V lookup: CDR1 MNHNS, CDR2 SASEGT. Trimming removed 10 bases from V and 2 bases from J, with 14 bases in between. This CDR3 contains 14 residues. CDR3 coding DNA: TGTGCCACCCCTGCGTGGGAAAACACCGGGGAGCTGTTTTTT. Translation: CATPAWENTGELFF.

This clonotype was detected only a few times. CDR3 residues: CASSKETRGNYEQYF. The CDR3 DNA reads TGTGCCAGCAGCAAAGAGACCAGGGGGAACTACGAGCAGTACTTC. The V gene is TRBV21-1, the J gene TRBJ2-7; the table calls TRBD1, which could not be checked here. TRBV21-1 is designated a pseudogene. The CDR3 runs 15 residues.

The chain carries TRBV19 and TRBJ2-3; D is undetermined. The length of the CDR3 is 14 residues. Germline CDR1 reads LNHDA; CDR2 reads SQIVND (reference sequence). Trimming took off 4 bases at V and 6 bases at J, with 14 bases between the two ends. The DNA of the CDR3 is TGTGCCAGTAGTAATAAGGGCTACTCGGATACGCAGTATTTT. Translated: CASSNKGYSDTQYF.

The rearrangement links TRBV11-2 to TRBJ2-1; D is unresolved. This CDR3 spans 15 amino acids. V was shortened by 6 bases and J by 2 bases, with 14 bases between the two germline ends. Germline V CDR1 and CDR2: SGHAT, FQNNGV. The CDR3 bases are TGTGCCAGCAGTGCCACCGGCGACACCTACAATGAGCAGTTCTTC. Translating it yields CASSATGDTYNEQFF. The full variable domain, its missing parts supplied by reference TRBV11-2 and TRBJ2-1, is EAGVAQSPRYKIIEKRQSVAFWCNPISGHATLYWYQQILGQGPKLLIQFQNNGVVDDSQLPKDRFSAERLKGVDSTLKIQPAKLEDSAVYLCASSATGDTYNEQFFGPGTRLTVL.

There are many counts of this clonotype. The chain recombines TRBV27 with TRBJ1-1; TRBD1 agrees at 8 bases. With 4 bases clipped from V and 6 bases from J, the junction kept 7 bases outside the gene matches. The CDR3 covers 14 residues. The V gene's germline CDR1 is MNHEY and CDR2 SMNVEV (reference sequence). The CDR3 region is CASSSDQGASEAFF. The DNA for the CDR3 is TGTGCCAGCAGTTCTGATCAGGGGGCATCTGAAGCTTTCTTT.

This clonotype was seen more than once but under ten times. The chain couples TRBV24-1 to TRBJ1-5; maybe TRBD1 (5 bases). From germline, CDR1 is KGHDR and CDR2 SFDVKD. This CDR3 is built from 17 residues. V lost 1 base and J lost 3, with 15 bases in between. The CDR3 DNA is TGTGCCACCAGTGATTTTGGGGGAACAGCTAACAATCAGCCCCAGCATTTT. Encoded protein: CATSDFGGTANNQPQHF.

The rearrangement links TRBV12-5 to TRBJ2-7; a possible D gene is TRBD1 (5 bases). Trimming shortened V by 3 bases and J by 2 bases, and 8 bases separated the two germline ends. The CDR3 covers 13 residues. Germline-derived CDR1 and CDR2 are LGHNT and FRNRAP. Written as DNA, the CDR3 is TGTGCTAGTGGTTTCGACAGTCCCTACGAGCAGTACTTC. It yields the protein CASGFDSPYEQYF.

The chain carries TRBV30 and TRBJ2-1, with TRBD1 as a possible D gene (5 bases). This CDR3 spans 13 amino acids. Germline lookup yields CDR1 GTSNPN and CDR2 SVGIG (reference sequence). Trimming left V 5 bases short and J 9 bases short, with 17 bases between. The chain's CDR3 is CAWEWKDMGEQFF. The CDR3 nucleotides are TGTGCCTGGGAGTGGAAGGACATGGGTGAGCAGTTCTTC. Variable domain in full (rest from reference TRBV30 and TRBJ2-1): SQTIHQWPATLVQPVGSPLSLECTVEGTSNPNLYWYRQAAGRGLQLLFYSVGIGQISSEVPQNLSASRPQDRQFILSSKKLLLSDSGFYLCAWEWKDMGEQFFGPGTRLTVL.

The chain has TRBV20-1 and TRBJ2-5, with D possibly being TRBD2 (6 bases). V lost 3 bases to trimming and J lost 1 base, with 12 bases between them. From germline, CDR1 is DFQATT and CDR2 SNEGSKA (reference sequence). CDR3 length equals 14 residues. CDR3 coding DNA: TGCAGTGCTAGCCCTCTAGCGCTCCAAGAGACCCAGTACTTC. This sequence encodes CSASPLALQETQYF.

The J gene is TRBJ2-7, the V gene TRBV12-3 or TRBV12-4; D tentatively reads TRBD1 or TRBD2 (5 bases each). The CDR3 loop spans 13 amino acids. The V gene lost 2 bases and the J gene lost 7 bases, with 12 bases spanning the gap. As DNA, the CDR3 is TGTGCCAGCAGTTTATCGGGGACGGGAGAGCAGTACTTC. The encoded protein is CASSLSGTGEQYF.

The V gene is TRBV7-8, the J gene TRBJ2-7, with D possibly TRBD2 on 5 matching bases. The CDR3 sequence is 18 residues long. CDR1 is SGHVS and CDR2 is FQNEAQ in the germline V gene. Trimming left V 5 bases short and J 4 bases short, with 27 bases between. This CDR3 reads CASSQIPGRGRGFYEQYF. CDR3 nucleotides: TGTGCCAGCAGCCAAATTCCCGGCCGAGGACGGGGTTTTTACGAGCAGTACTTC.

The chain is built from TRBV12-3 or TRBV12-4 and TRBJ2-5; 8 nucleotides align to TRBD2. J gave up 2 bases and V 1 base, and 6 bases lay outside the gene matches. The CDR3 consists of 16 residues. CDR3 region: CASSLVSRGEQETQYF. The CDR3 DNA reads TGTGCCAGCAGTTTAGTCTCGCGGGGGGAGCAAGAGACCCAGTACTTC.

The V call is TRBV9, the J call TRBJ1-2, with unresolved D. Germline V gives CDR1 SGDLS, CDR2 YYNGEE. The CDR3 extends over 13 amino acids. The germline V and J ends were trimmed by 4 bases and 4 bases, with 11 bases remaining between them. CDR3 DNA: TGTGCCAGCAGCTCTGGCAGTAGCTATGGCTACACCTTC. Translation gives CASSSGSSYGYTF. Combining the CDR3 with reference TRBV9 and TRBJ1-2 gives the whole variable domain DSGVTQTPKHLITATGQRVTLRCSPRSGDLSVYWYQQSLDQGLQFLIQYYNGEERAKGNILERFSAQQFPDLHSELNLSSLELGDSALYFCASSSGSSYGYTFGSGTRLTVV.

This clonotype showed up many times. DNA for the CDR3: TGTGCCAGCAACATGGACGGGAACACTGAAGCTTTCTTT. Its translation: CASNMDGNTEAFF. V is TRBV5-6 and J is TRBJ1-1, with D hard to call. Germline V gene data show CDR1 as SGHDT and CDR2 as YYEEEE. V dropped 6 bases and J dropped 1 base, with 10 bases sitting between them. This CDR3 is 13 amino acids long.

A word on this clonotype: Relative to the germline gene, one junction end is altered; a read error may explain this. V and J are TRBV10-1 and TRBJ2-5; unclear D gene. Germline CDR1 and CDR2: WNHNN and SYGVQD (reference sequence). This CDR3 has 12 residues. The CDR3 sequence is CASMSPRETQCF. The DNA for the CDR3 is TGCGCCAGCATGAGTCCCAGAGAGACCCAGTGCTTC.

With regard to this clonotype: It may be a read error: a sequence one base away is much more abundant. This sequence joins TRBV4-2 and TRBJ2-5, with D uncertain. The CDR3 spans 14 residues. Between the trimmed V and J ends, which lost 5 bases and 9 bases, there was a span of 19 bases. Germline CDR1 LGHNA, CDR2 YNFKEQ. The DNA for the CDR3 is TGTGCCAGCAGCACCCAGGAAGCCCCCGAGCCCCAGTACTTC. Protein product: CASSTQEAPEPQYF.

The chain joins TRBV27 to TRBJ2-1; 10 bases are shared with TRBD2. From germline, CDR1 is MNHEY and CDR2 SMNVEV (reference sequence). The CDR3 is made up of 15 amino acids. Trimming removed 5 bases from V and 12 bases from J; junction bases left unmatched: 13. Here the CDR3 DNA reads TGTGCCAGCAGTGCCTTAGCGGGAGGAGCGGATGGGCAGTTCTTC. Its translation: CASSALAGGADGQFF.

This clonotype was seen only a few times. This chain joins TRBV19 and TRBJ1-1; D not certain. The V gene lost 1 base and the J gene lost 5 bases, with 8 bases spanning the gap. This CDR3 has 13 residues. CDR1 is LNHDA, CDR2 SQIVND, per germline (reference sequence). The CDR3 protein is CASSIGVRTEAFF. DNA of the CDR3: TGTGCCAGTAGTATAGGGGTAAGAACTGAAGCTTTCTTT.

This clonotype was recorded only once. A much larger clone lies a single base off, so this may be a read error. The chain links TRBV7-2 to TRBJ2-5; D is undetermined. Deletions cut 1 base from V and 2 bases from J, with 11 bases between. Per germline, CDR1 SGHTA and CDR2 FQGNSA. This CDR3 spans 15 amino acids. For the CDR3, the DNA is TGTGCCAGCAGCTTAGGGCTCAGCAGACAAGAGACCCAGTACTTC. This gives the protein CASSLGLSRQETQYF.